This is a list of T cell receptor beta chains from one sample in a study of OX40 agonist ivuxolimab in advanced cancers. Assay: immunoSEQ multiplex PCR; the TCRdb copy retains only in-frame clones and omits some. The table lists some 14,000 clones, over 55% of them singletons. Sample: CD4+ or CD8+ T cells sorted from blood, taken in a trial of the OX40 agonist ivuxolimab. These receptors were collected from an adult with an advanced solid tumor such as melanoma, head and neck, liver or kidney cancer. Both conserved end residues are part of each CDR3. D genes are given only for firm matches. The listing skips clone size in some rows; elsewhere it reads once, few, many or a size class.

NA NA TRBJ1-2 TRBV5-6 TGTGCCAGCAGCGGCGGACTCCGTTACACCTTC CASSGGLRYTF
NA medium-sized TRBJ1-2 TRBV19 TGTGCCAGTAGTATTTGGTACAGAACCATGTATGGCTACACCTTC CASSIWYRTMYGYTF
NA NA TRBJ2-1 TRBV7-7 TGTGCCAGCAGCTTCGGCCAGGGCAACGGGAATGAGCAGTTCTTC CASSFGQGNGNEQFF
TRBD1 NA TRBJ1-4 TRBV5-4 TGTGCCAGCAGCTGGCCGGGACAGGGGCTAGAAAAACTGTTTTTT CASSWPGQGLEKLFF
NA NA TRBJ2-1 TRBV7-8 TGTGCCAGCAGCTTATTAACCTTATACAATGAGCAGTTCTTC CASSLLTLYNEQFF
TRBD2 NA TRBJ2-1 TRBV5-1 TGCGCCAGCAGCCCTTGGAGCGGGGGGGCCGTCTATGAGCAGTTCTTC CASSPWSGGAVYEQFF
NA NA TRBJ1-6 TRBV6-6 TGTGCCAGCAGTTACTATAAGGGTGTACGCAATTCACCCCTCCACTTT CASSYYKGVRNSPLHF
NA NA TRBJ1-2 TRBV10-3 TGTGCCATCAGTGAGTCGGGAGGACCGAGCTATGGCTACACCTTC CAISESGGPSYGYTF
NA few TRBJ1-4 TRBV28 TGTGCCAGCAGTTTAGGGGCAGGGACTAATGAAAAACTGTTTTTT CASSLGAGTNEKLFF
NA few TRBJ2-7 TRBV4-2 TGTGCCAGCAGCGCACCGGGCCCCTACGAGCAGTACTTC CASSAPGPYEQYF
NA NA TRBJ2-1 TRBV5-1 TGCGCCAGCAGCTTGGCTGGGACTGAGCAGTTCTTC CASSLAGTEQFF
NA NA TRBJ1-2 TRBV2 TGTGCCAGCAGTGAACAGCTCAAACCCTATGGCTACACCTTC CASSEQLKPYGYTF
NA NA TRBJ2-5 TRBV2 TGTGCCAGCAGTGAAGGAGTGACAGACCAAGAGACCCAGTACTTC CASSEGVTDQETQYF